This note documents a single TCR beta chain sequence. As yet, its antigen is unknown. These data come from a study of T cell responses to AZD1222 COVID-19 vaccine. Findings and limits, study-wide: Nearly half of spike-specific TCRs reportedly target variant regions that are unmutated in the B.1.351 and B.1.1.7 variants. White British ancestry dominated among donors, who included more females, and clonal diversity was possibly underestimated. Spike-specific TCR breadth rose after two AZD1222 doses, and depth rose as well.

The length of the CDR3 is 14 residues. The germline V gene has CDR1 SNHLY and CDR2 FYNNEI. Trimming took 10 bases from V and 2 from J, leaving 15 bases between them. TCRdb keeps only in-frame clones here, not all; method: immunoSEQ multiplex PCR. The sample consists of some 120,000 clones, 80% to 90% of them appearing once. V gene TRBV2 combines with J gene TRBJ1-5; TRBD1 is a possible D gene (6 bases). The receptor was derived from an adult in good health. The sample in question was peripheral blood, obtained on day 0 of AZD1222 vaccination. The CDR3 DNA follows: TGTGCCACCCAAAAGGGGGTAGGCAATCAGCCCCAGCATTTT. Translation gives CATQKGVGNQPQHF.